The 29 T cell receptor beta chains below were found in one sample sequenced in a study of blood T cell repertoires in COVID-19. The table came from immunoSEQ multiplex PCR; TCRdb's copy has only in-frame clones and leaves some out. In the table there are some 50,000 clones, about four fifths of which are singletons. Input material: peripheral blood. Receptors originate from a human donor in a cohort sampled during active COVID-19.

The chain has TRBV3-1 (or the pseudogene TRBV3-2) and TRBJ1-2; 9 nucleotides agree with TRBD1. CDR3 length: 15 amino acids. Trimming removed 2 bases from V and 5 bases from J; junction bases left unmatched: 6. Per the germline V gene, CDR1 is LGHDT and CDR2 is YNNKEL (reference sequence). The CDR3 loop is CASSQLSTGGYGYTF. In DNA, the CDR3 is TGTGCCAGCAGCCAACTGTCGACAGGGGGATATGGCTACACCTTC.

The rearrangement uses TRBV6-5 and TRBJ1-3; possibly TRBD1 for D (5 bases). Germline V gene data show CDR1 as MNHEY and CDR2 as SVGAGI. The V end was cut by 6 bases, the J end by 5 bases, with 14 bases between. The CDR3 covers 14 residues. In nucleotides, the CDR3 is TGTGCCAGCAGGCCTGGAGGGGCTAGAAACACCATATATTTT. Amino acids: CASRPGGARNTIYF.

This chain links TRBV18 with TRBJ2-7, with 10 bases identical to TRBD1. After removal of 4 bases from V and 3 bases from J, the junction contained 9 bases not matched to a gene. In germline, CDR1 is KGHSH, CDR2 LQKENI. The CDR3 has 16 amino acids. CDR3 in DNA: TGTGCCAGCTCACTATCCGGGACAGGGGTTTTCTACGAGCAGTACTTC. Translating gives CASSLSGTGVFYEQYF.

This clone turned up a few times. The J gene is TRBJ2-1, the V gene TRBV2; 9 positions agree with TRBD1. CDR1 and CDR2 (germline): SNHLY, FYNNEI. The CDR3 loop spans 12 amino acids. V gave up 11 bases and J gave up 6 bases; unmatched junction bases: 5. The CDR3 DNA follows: TGTGCCGGGGGGACAGGGATCAATGAGCAGTTCTTC. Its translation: CAGGTGINEQFF.

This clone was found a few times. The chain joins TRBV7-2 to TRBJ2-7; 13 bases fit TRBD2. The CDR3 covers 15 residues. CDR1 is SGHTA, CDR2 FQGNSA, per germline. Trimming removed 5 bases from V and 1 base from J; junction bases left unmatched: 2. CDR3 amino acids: CASSKGLAGSYEQYF. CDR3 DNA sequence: TGTGCCAGCAGCAAGGGACTAGCGGGATCCTACGAGCAGTACTTC.

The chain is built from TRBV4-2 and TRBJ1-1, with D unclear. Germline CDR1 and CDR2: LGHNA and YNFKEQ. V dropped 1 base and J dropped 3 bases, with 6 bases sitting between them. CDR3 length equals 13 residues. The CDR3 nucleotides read TGTGCCAGCAGCCAAGTAGCAGACACTGAAGCTTTCTTT. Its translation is CASSQVADTEAFF.

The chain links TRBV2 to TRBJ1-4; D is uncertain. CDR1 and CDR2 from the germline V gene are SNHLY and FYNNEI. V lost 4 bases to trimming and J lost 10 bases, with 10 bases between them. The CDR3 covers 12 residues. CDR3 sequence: CASSGQRGKLFF. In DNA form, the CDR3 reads TGTGCCAGCAGTGGGCAGCGGGGAAAACTGTTTTTT.

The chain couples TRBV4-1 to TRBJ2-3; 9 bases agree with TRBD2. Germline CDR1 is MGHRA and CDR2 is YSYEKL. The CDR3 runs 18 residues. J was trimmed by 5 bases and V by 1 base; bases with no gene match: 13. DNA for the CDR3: TGCGCCAGCAGCCAAGTTCACGTCGGTAGCGGGGGTAAAGATACGCAGTATTTT. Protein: CASSQVHVGSGGKDTQYF.

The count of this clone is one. CDR3 protein: CASSLSAGAPSGANVLTF. The CDR3 bases are TGTGCCAGCAGCTTGTCAGCGGGGGCCCCCTCTGGGGCCAACGTCCTGACTTTC. The J gene is TRBJ2-6, the V gene TRBV5-8; TRBD2 matches 8 bases. Germline V gene data show CDR1 as SGHTS and CDR2 as YDEGEE. V dropped 1 base and J dropped 0; count of bases not matched to a gene: 6. The CDR3 is made up of 18 amino acids.

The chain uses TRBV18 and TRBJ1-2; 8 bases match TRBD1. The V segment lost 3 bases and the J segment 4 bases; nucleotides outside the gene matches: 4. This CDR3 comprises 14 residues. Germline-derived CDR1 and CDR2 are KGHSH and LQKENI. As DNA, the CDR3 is TGTGCCAGCTCACCCGGACAGGGTGGCTATGGCTACACCTTC. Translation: CASSPGQGGYGYTF.

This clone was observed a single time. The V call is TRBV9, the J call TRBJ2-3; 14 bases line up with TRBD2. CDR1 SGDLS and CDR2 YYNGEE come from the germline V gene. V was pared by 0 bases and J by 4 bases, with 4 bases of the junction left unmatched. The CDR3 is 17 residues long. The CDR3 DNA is TGTGCCAGCAGCGTAGCGAGGACTAGCGGGAGGTCAGATACGCAGTATTTT. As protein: CASSVARTSGRSDTQYF.

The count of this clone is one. The CDR3 coding sequence is TGTGCCAGCAGTTTAGCCCGCGACTCCTATAATTCACCCCTCCACTTT. Amino acid sequence: CASSLARDSYNSPLHF. The chain links TRBV28 to TRBJ1-6, with no clear D. With 2 bases removed from V and 0 bases from J, the gap between germline ends came to 8 bases. Germline V lookup: CDR1 MDHEN, CDR2 SYDVKM. CDR3 size: 16 residues.

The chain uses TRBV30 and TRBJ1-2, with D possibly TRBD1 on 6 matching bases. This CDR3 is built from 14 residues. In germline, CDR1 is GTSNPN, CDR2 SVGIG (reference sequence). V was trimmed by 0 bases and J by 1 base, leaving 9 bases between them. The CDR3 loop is CAWSVQGVNYGYTF. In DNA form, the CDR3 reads TGTGCCTGGAGTGTACAGGGAGTTAACTATGGCTACACCTTC.

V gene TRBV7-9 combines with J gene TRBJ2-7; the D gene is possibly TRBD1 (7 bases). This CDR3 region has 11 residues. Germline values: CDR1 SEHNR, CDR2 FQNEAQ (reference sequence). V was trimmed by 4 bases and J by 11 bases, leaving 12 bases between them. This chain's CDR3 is CASSYSGGKYF. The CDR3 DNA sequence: TGTGCCAGCAGCTACTCAGGGGGGAAGTACTTC.

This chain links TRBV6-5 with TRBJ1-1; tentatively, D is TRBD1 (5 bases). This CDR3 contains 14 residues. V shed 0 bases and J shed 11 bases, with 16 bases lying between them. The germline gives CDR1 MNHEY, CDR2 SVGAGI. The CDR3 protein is CASSYSRGALGAFF. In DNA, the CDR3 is TGTGCCAGCAGTTACTCGCGCGGGGCCCTGGGCGCTTTCTTT.

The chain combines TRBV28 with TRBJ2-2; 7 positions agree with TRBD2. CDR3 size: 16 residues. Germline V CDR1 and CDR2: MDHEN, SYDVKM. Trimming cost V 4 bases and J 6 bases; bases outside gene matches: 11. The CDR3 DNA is TGTGCCAGCAGTTCCCTGGGCGGGAGAGGCGCCGGGGAGCTGTTTTTT. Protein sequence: CASSSLGGRGAGELFF.

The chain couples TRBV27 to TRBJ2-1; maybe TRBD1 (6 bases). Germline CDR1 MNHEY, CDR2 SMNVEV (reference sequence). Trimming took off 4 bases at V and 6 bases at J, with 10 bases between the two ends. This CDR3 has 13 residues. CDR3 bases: TGTGCCAGCAGTTGGACAGTCTTCAATGAGCAGTTCTTC. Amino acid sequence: CASSWTVFNEQFF.

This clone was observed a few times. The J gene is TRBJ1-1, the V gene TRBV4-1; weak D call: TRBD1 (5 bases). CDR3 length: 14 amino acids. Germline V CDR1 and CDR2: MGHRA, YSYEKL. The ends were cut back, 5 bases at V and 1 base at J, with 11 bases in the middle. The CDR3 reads CASSVGGSNTEAFF. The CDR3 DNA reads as TGCGCCAGCAGCGTTGGGGGGTCGAACACTGAAGCTTTCTTT.

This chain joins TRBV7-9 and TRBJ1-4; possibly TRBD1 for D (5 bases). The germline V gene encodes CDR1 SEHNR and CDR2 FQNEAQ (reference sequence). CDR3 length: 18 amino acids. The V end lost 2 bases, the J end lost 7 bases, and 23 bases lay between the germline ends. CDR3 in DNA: TGTGCCAGCAGCTTACCCTTCGGGGCGGGGGGTCTCGGTGAAAAACTGTTTTTT. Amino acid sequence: CASSLPFGAGGLGEKLFF.

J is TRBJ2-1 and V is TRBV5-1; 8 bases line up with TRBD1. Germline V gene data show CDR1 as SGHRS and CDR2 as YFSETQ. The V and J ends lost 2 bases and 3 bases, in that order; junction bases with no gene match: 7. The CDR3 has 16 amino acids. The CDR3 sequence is CASSFWTGTGYNEQFF. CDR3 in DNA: TGCGCCAGCAGCTTTTGGACCGGGACAGGCTACAATGAGCAGTTCTTC.

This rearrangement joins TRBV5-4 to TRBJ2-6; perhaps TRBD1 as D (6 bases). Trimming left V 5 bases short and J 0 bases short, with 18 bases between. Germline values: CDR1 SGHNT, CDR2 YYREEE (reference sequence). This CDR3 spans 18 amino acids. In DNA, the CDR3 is TGTGCCAGCAGTCCTCATGCAGGGGCGGTCTCTGGGGCCAACGTCCTGACTTTC. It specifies CASSPHAGAVSGANVLTF.

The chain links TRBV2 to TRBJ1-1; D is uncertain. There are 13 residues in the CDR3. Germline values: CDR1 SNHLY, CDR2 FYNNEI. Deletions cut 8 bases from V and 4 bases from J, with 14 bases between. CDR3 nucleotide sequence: TGTGCCAGCGCTTTTGGGCCAGTCACTGAAGCTTTCTTT. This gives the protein CASAFGPVTEAFF.

The CDR3 region has the DNA TGTGCCAGCAGCTTCAGGGATGCAGGGGGCGAGCAGTACTTC. Translated, it gives CASSFRDAGGEQYF. This chain connects TRBV5-4 to TRBJ2-7; 7 bases agree with TRBD1. Germline V gives CDR1 SGHNT, CDR2 YYREEE (reference sequence). The CDR3 loop spans 14 amino acids. After removal of 2 bases from V and 6 bases from J, the junction contained 8 bases not matched to a gene.

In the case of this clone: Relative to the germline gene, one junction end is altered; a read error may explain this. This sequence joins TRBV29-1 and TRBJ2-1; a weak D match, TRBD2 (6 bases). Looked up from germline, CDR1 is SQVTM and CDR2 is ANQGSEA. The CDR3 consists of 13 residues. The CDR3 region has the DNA TGCAGCGTTGTGCTAGCGTTGACCAATGCGCAGTTCTTC. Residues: CSVVLALTNAQFF.

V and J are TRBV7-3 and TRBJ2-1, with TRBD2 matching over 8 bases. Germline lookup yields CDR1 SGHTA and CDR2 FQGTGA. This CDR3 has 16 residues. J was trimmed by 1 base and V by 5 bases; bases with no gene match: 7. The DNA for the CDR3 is TGTGCCAGCAGCGCATCACTAGCGGCGTCCTACAATGAGCAGTTCTTC. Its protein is CASSASLAASYNEQFF.

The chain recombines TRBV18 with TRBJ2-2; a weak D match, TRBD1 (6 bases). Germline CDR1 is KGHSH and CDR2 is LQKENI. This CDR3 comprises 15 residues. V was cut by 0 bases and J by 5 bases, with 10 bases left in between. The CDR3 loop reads CASSPPRGGTGELFF. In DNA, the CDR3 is TGTGCCAGCTCACCACCCAGGGGTGGAACCGGGGAGCTGTTTTTT. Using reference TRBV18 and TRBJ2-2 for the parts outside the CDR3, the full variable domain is NAGVMQNPRHLVRRRGQEARLRCSPMKGHSHVYWYRQLPEEGLKFMVYLQKENIIDESGMPKERFSAEFPKEGPSILRIQQVVRGDSAAYFCASSPPRGGTGELFFGEGSRLTVL.

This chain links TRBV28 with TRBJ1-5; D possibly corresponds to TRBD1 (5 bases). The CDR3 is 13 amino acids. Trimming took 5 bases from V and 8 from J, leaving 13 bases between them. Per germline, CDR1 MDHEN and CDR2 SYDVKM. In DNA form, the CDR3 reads TGTGCCAGCAGTGAATGGGTACAGGAGCCCCAGCATTTT. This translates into CASSEWVQEPQHF.

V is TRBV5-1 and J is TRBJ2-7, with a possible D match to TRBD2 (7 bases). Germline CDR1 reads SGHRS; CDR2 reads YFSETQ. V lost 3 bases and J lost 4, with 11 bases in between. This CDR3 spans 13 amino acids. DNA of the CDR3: TGCGCCAGCAGCTCGGGGGGCGATTACGAGCAGTACTTC. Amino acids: CASSSGGDYEQYF.

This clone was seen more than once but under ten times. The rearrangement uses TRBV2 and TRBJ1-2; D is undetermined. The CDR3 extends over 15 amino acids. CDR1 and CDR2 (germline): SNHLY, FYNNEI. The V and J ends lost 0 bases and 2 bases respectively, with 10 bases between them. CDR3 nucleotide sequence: TGTGCCAGCAGTGAAGCGCGGCAGCTCAACTATGGCTACACCTTC. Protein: CASSEARQLNYGYTF.